Below are 3 T cell receptor beta chains sequenced from a single sample in a study of T cells in localized non-small cell lung cancer. The repertoire was sequenced with immunoSEQ multiplex PCR; TCRdb's copy has only in-frame clones and lacks some. The sample yields under 35,000 clones, around 93% seen once. The source was peripheral blood, collected before any cancer treatment. The receptor source for this set is a female donor at least 60 years old with stage I lung adenocarcinoma.

V gene TRBV18 combines with J gene TRBJ2-7; D call uncertain. This CDR3 is 12 amino acids long. V was clipped by 3 bases and J by 10 bases, with 13 bases between them. From germline, CDR1 is KGHSH and CDR2 LQKENI. In nucleotides, the CDR3 is TGTGCCAGCTCACCGGGCGAACACCTCCAGTACTTC. It yields the protein CASSPGEHLQYF.

CDR3 bases: TGTGCCAGCTCACCGGGACAGCAGGGAAACACCATATATTTT. It is translated as CASSPGQQGNTIYF. The chain recombines TRBV18 with TRBJ1-3, with TRBD1 matching over 7 bases. V lost 3 bases to trimming and J lost 4 bases; unmatched junction nucleotides: 3. Per the germline V gene, CDR1 is KGHSH and CDR2 is LQKENI. This CDR3 contains 14 residues.

The chain has TRBV5-1 and TRBJ2-2; TRBD2 might be the D (5 bases). CDR3 length: 13 amino acids. Looked up from germline, CDR1 is SGHRS and CDR2 is YFSETQ. Trimming removed 2 bases at V and 7 bases at J, with 9 bases between. CDR3 protein: CASSFKGDGELFF. The CDR3 bases are TGCGCCAGCAGCTTTAAGGGAGACGGGGAGCTGTTTTTT.